Sequencing of this T cell receptor beta chain was carried out in a study of CD8+CD57+ T cells in acquired aplastic anemia. CDR3 and TCR beta VDJ profiling relied on genomic DNA as the template. TCRdb fed the reads into MiXCR, producing one record per CDR3 protein. The table records roughly 200,000 distinct CDR3 sequences, 65% of them present only once. There are 16 residues in the CDR3. Germline V lookup: CDR1 ENHRY, CDR2 SYGVKD. Trimming pared 0 bases from V and 4 bases from J, leaving 13 bases between. Sequencing was done on patients that had shown CD8+CD57+ cell expansion by flow cytometry. Sequences were obtained from sorted CD4+, CD8+, or CD8+CD57+ T cells (not recorded which) from PBMCs. This TCR derives from a human donor with aplastic anemia. This chain connects TRBV10-3 to TRBJ2-1, with D perhaps matching TRBD1 or TRBD2 (5 bases each). The CDR3 loop reads CAISESAGSRYNEQFF. The CDR3, as DNA: TGTGCCATCAGTGAGTCGGCAGGGAGCAGGTACAATGAGCAGTTCTTC.